This T cell receptor (beta chain) was recovered during a study of monozygotic twins with cystic fibrosis. Findings and limits, study-wide: J usage was most co-twin-similar in 8 of 16 pairs, V in 13. The repertoire was suggested to be naive-dominated, clonality median around 0.01. Shared CDR3 numbers were not associated with age, concordance or severity. Monozygotic CF twin pairs shared significantly more nucleotide-identical clonotypes than unrelated CF individuals did.

The table came from immunoSEQ multiplex PCR; TCRdb's copy has only in-frame clones and leaves some out. The sample has about 22,000 clones; approximately 87% are singletons. Details on this clone: Its target is unknown.

Trimming removed 5 bases at V and 5 bases at J, with 18 bases between. Germline values: CDR1 SEHNR, CDR2 FQNEAQ (reference sequence). The CDR3 contains 15 residues. This clonotype originated in a woman aged 25 to 39 with cystic fibrosis. The genes are TRBV7-9 and TRBJ2-5; D possibly corresponds to TRBD2 (6 bases). The specimen sequenced was blood. This chain's CDR3 is CASSLPSGAGETQYF. The CDR3, as DNA: TGTGCCAGCAGCCTCCCATCTGGGGCGGGGGAGACCCAGTACTTC.